One sample yielded the 20 T cell receptor beta chains listed below, sequenced in a study of blood T cells in healthy people across ages. A second about 7 to 12 cycle PCR used barcoded and J-beta primers. Each CDR3 protein is one row after TCRdb ran MiXCR on the 5' RACE reads. The data hold some 1.6 million distinct CDR3 sequences, with about 32% observed a single time. Material for sequencing was blood. The source is a woman between 25 and 40 years old in good health.

The chain links TRBV25-1 to TRBJ1-2, with a possible D match to TRBD1 (5 bases). CDR1 and CDR2 from the germline V gene are MGHDK and SYGVNS. The CDR3 length is 14 residues. V was pared by 6 bases and J by 3 bases, with 14 bases between. This CDR3 is CASRGGGSDYGYTF. Here the CDR3 DNA reads TGTGCCAGCAGAGGTGGGGGGTCGGACTATGGCTACACCTTC.

In its sample, this clonotype was seen a few times. This sequence joins TRBV6-5 and TRBJ2-1; D is possibly TRBD2 (5 bases). Germline loops: CDR1 MNHEY, CDR2 SVGAGI. V lost 8 bases to trimming and J lost 6 bases, with 14 bases between them. The CDR3 runs to 13 residues. CDR3 sequence (DNA): TGTGCCAGCGCCCGGGATTGGGGCAATGAGCAGTTCTTC. It codes for CASARDWGNEQFF.

In its sample, this clonotype was seen a few times. The chain couples TRBV15 to TRBJ2-1; 10 bases map to TRBD2. V shed 6 bases, J shed 0 bases, and the junction held 5 bases outside the gene matches. The germline gives CDR1 LNHNV, CDR2 YYDKDF (reference sequence). CDR3 size: 16 residues. The CDR3 region has the DNA TGTGCCACCAGGCGTTCTAGCGGGGGCTCCTACAATGAGCAGTTCTTC. Amino acid sequence: CATRRSSGGSYNEQFF.

This clonotype has a count of ten or more. The rearrangement uses TRBV9 and TRBJ2-5; D is possibly TRBD2 (6 bases). The CDR3 is 17 residues long. Germline values: CDR1 SGDLS, CDR2 YYNGEE. Trimming stripped 4 bases from V and 3 bases from J, with 22 bases between. The CDR3 DNA sequence: TGTGCCAGCAGCCCCCACAAGCCAGCGGAGCGGGAAGAGACCCAGTACTTC. This gives the protein CASSPHKPAEREETQYF. Full variable domain (outside the CDR3, taken from reference TRBV9 and TRBJ2-5): DSGVTQTPKHLITATGQRVTLRCSPRSGDLSVYWYQQSLDQGLQFLIQYYNGEERAKGNILERFSAQQFPDLHSELNLSSLELGDSALYFCASSPHKPAEREETQYFGPGTRLLVL.

This chain connects TRBV7-2 to TRBJ2-2, with D tentatively TRBD1 or TRBD2 (5 bases each). The germline gives CDR1 SGHTA, CDR2 FQGNSA. V dropped 5 bases and J dropped 2 bases, with 12 bases sitting between them. This CDR3 spans 15 amino acids. The CDR3 is CASSLGPFNTGELFF. CDR3 coding DNA: TGTGCCAGCAGCCTGGGACCCTTTAACACCGGGGAGCTGTTTTTT.

This clonotype turned up a few times. The chain uses TRBV20-1 and TRBJ2-5; a possible D gene is TRBD1 (7 bases). From germline, CDR1 is DFQATT and CDR2 SNEGSKA (reference sequence). Trimming removed 5 bases from V and 5 bases from J, with 18 bases in between. This CDR3 region has 14 residues. Here the CDR3 DNA reads TGCAGTGCTCGGCAGGGGGAGGAATGGGAGACCCAGTACTTC. Translating gives CSARQGEEWETQYF.

Worth noting for this clonotype: This may come from a read error, since a much larger clone is one base off. This chain links TRBV7-9 with TRBJ2-4; 7 bases fit TRBD1. The closer fit of TRBJ2-7 to the DNA end suggests the J call may be wrong. Germline CDR1 is SEHNR and CDR2 is FQNEAQ (reference sequence). The CDR3 is made up of 16 amino acids. CDR3 DNA sequence: TGTGCCAGCAGCCAAGGACCGGGACAGAAGGCCTACGAGCAGTACTTC. Its protein product is CASSQGPGQKAYEQYF.

This clonotype was recorded at least ten times. In DNA form, the CDR3 reads TGTGCCAGCAGCTTACGCAGGGAAGAGACCCAGTACTTC. It codes for CASSLRREETQYF. The chain has TRBV7-9 and TRBJ2-5, with D possibly matching TRBD1 (5 bases). Germline lookup yields CDR1 SEHNR and CDR2 FQNEAQ (reference sequence). Trimming pared 2 bases from V and 3 bases from J, leaving 7 bases between. CDR3 size: 13 residues.

This clonotype has just a few counts. V is TRBV20-1 and J is TRBJ2-3, with TRBD2 as a possible D gene (5 bases). The germline V gene has CDR1 DFQATT and CDR2 SNEGSKA (reference sequence). The ends were cut back, 5 bases at V and 1 base at J, with 10 bases in the middle. The CDR3 covers 13 residues. CDR3 in amino acids: CSALEGGTDTQYF. The CDR3 DNA reads TGCAGTGCTCTTGAGGGTGGCACAGATACGCAGTATTTT.

The V and J genes are TRBV4-1 and TRBJ1-2; D uncertain. The CDR3 has 13 residues. Germline-derived CDR1 and CDR2 are MGHRA and YSYEKL. V lost 0 bases and J lost 3, with 5 bases in between. CDR3 region: CASSQDGYYGYTF. The CDR3 DNA sequence: TGCGCCAGCAGCCAAGACGGCTACTATGGCTACACCTTC.

This clonotype appeared many times. The CDR3 region is CSVGDRQTQSSYEQYF. The CDR3 coding sequence is TGCAGCGTTGGGGACAGACAGACACAGAGCTCCTACGAGCAGTACTTC. This rearrangement joins TRBV29-1 to TRBJ2-7; 7 bases fit TRBD1. The CDR3 length is 16 residues. V shed 4 bases, J shed 0 bases, and the junction held 12 bases outside the gene matches. In germline, CDR1 is SQVTM, CDR2 ANQGSEA.

The rearrangement uses TRBV6-5 and TRBJ1-2, with TRBD1 matching over 7 bases. There are 16 residues in the CDR3. Trimming removed 0 bases from V and 5 bases from J; junction bases left unmatched: 9. Germline V gene lookup returns CDR1 MNHEY and CDR2 SVGAGI. The CDR3 reads CASSYSTGERIYGYTF. The DNA of the CDR3 is TGTGCCAGCAGTTACTCAACAGGGGAAAGGATTTATGGCTACACCTTC.

The chain links TRBV25-1 to TRBJ1-2; 9 nucleotides agree with TRBD1. This CDR3 is built from 14 residues. J was trimmed by 6 bases and V by 4 bases; bases with no gene match: 6. CDR1 MGHDK and CDR2 SYGVNS come from the germline V gene. The CDR3 sequence is CASSAGQGENGYTF. CDR3 DNA: TGTGCCAGCAGTGCGGGACAGGGTGAAAATGGCTACACCTTC.

The sample holds a few counts of this clonotype. The J gene is TRBJ2-1, the V gene TRBV6-2 or TRBV6-3, with 12 bases that match TRBD2. V lost 6 bases and J lost 0; bases outside the gene matches: 6. The germline V gene has CDR1 MNHEY and CDR2 SVGEGT. The CDR3 spans 17 residues. CDR3 DNA: TGTGCCAGCAGCGGACTAGCGGGGACTTACTCCTACAATGAGCAGTTCTTC. It translates to CASSGLAGTYSYNEQFF.

Note on this clonotype: A clone one base away is much larger, so this may be a read error. The gene calls are TRBV15 and TRBJ1-2; no reliable D call. The CDR3 sequence is 13 residues long. V lost 3 bases and J lost 9, with 14 bases in between. Germline V CDR1 and CDR2: LNHNV, YYDKDF (reference sequence). The DNA for the CDR3 is TGTGCCACCAGCAGCGACAATCTGGGTAGCTACACCTTC. Its translation: CATSSDNLGSYTF.

The V call is TRBV27, the J call TRBJ1-5; 10 positions agree with TRBD1. Germline V gene sequence: CDR1 MNHEY, CDR2 SMNVEV (reference sequence). V shed 5 bases and J 5 bases; nucleotides not matched to a gene: 15. The CDR3 has 18 amino acids. CDR3 loop: CASSLVGGQGVLHQPQHF. In DNA form, the CDR3 reads TGTGCCAGCAGTCTAGTTGGCGGACAGGGGGTACTTCATCAGCCCCAGCATTTT.

Remarks on this clonotype: At one boundary the junction diverges from the germline segment, which might be a read error. This chain joins TRBV6-1 and TRBJ2-7; possible D gene TRBD1, 6 bases. Germline-derived CDR1 and CDR2 are MNHNS and SASEGT. The CDR3 loop spans 14 amino acids. CDR3 sequence (DNA): TGTGCCTGCAGTGAAGGGACAAACCGATACGAGCAGTACTTC. Protein: CACSEGTNRYEQYF.

This clonotype was detected a few times. V gene TRBV20-1 combines with J gene TRBJ2-5; maybe TRBD2 (5 bases). The DNA matches TRBJ2-7 better at its end, which makes the J call doubtful. Germline V gene lookup returns CDR1 DFQATT and CDR2 SNEGSKA (reference sequence). The CDR3 covers 13 residues. CDR3 nucleotides: TGCAGTGCTAGAGTTAAGCGGACCTACGAGCAGTACTTC. Residues: CSARVKRTYEQYF.

The V gene is TRBV27, the J gene TRBJ1-1; no firm D call. CDR3 size: 12 residues. V gave up 0 bases and J gave up 9 bases, with 8 bases separating them. CDR1 and CDR2 (germline): MNHEY, SMNVEV (reference sequence). As DNA, the CDR3 is TGTGCCAGCAGTTTATCAGGGCAGAAAGCTTTCTTT. It codes for CASSLSGQKAFF.

The chain employs TRBV6-5 and TRBJ2-5; possibly TRBD1 for D (5 bases). V was cut by 6 bases and J by 4 bases, with 15 bases left in between. The CDR3 is made up of 14 amino acids. Germline V lookup: CDR1 MNHEY, CDR2 SVGAGI. The chain's CDR3 is CASSPRAGIETQYF. Written as DNA, the CDR3 is TGTGCCAGCAGCCCCCGAGCAGGGATAGAGACCCAGTACTTC.